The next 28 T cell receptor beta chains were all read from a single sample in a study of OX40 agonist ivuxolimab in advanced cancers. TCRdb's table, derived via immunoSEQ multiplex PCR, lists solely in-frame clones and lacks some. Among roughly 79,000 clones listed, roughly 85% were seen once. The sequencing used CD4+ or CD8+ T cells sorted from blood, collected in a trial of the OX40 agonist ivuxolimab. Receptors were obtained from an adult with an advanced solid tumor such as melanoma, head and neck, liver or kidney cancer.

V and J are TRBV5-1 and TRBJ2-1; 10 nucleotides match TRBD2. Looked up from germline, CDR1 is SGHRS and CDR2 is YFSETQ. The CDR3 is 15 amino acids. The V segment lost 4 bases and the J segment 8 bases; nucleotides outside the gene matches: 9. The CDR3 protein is CASSPGLAEADEQFF. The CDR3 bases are TGCGCCAGCAGCCCCGGACTAGCGGAAGCGGATGAGCAGTTCTTC. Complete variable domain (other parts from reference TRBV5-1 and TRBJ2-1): KAGVTQTPRYLIKTRGQQVTLSCSPISGHRSVSWYQQTPGQGLQFLFEYFSETQRNKGNFPGRFSGRQFSNSRSEMNVSTLELGDSALYLCASSPGLAEADEQFFGPGTRLTVL.

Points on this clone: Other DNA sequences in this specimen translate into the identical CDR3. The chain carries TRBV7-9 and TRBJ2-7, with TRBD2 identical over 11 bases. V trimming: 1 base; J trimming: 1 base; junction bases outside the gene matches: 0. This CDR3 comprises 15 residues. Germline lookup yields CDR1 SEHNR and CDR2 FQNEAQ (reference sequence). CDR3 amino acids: CASSLGLAGSYEQYF. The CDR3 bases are TGTGCCAGCAGCTTAGGACTAGCGGGGTCCTACGAGCAGTACTTC.

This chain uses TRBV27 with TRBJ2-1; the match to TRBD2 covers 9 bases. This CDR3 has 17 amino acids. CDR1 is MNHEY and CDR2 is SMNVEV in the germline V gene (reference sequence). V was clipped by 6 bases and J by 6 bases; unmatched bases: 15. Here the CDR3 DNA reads TGTGCCAGCAGCCATTCAACCGTAGCGGGAGTCATCAATGAGCAGTTCTTC. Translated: CASSHSTVAGVINEQFF.

The CDR3 bases are TGCGCCAGCAGAGACGCACAGGGTCTTAGGGAGACCCAGTACTTC. Translating it yields CASRDAQGLRETQYF. V gene TRBV5-1 combines with J gene TRBJ2-5; possible D gene TRBD1, 6 bases. V lost 5 bases, J lost 5 bases, and 19 bases lay in between. In germline, CDR1 is SGHRS, CDR2 YFSETQ. This CDR3 has 15 residues. Full variable domain (outside the CDR3, taken from reference TRBV5-1 and TRBJ2-5): KAGVTQTPRYLIKTRGQQVTLSCSPISGHRSVSWYQQTPGQGLQFLFEYFSETQRNKGNFPGRFSGRQFSNSRSEMNVSTLELGDSALYLCASRDAQGLRETQYFGPGTRLLVL.

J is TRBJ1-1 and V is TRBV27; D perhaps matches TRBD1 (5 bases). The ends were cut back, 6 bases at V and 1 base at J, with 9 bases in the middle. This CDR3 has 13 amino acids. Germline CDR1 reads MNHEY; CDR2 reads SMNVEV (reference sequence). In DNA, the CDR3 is TGTGCCAGCAGACCAACAGGGAACACTGAAGCTTTCTTT. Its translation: CASRPTGNTEAFF.

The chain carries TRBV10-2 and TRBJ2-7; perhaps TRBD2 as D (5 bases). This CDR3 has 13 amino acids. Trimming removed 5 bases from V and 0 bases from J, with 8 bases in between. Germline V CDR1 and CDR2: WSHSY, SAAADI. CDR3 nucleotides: TGCGCCAGCAGTCCGGGGAGCTCCTACGAGCAGTACTTC. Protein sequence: CASSPGSSYEQYF.

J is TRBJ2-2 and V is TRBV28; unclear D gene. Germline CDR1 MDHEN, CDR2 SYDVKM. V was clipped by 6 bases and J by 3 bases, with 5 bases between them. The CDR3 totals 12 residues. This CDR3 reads CASRGYTGELFF. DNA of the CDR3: TGTGCCAGCAGAGGTTACACCGGGGAGCTGTTTTTT.

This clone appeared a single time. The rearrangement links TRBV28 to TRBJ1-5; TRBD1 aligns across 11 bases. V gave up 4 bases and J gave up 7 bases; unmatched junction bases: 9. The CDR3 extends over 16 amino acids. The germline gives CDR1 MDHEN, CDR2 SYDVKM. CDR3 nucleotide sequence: TGTGCCAGCAGTTATACCCCGGGACAGGGGGACCAGCCCCAGCATTTT. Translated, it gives CASSYTPGQGDQPQHF.

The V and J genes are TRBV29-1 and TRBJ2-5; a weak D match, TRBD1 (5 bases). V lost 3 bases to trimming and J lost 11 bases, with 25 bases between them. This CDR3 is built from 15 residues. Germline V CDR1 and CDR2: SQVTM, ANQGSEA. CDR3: CSVDREPLETREQYF. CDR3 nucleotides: TGCAGCGTTGACAGGGAACCGCTAGAAACAAGAGAACAGTACTTC.

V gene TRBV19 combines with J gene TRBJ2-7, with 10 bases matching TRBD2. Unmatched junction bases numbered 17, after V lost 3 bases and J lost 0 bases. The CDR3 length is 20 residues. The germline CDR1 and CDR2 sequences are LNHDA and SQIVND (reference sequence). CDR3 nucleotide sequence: TGTGCCAGTAGTATTAGCGGGTCCCTAGCGGGAGATGGGTTCTCCTACGAGCAGTACTTC. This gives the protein CASSISGSLAGDGFSYEQYF.

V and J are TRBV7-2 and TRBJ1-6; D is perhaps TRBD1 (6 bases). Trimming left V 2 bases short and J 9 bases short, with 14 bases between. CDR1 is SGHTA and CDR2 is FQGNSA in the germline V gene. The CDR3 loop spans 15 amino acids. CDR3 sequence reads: CASSLTTGQGSPLHF. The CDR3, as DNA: TGTGCCAGCAGCTTAACTACAGGGCAGGGTTCACCCCTCCACTTT.

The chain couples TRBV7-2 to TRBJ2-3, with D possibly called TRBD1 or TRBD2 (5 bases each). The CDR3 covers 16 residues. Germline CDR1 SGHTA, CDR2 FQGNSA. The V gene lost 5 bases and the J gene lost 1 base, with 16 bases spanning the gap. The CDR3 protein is CASSDRDGIRTDTQYF. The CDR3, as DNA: TGTGCCAGCAGCGACCGGGACGGGATACGCACAGATACGCAGTATTTT.

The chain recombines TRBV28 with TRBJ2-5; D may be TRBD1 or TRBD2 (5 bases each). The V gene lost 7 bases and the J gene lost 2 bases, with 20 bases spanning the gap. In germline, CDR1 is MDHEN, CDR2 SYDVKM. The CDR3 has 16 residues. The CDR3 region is CASTKWTNTGQETQYF. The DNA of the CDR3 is TGTGCCAGCACCAAATGGACAAATACGGGGCAAGAGACCCAGTACTTC.

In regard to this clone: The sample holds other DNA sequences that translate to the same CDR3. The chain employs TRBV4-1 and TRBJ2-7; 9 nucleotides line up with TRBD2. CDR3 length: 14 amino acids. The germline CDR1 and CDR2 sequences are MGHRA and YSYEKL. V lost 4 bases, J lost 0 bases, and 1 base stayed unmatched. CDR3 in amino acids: CASSPGLASYEQYF. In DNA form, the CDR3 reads TGCGCCAGCAGCCCGGGACTAGCCTCCTACGAGCAGTACTTC.

CDR3 bases: TGTGCCAGCAGTCCAACAGGGGGGCCGCAGTATTTT. Protein product: CASSPTGGPQYF. The chain uses TRBV6-5 and TRBJ2-3; 8 bases agree with TRBD1. V trimming: 5 bases; J trimming: 10 bases; junction bases outside the gene matches: 5. The CDR3 has 12 amino acids. Germline CDR1 MNHEY, CDR2 SVGAGI.

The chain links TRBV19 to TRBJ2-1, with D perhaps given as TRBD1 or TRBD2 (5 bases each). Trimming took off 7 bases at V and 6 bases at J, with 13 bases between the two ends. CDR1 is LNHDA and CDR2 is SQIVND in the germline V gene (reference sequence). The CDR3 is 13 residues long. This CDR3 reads CASKGRLLNEQFF. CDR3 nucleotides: TGTGCCAGTAAGGGACGGCTCCTCAATGAGCAGTTCTTC.

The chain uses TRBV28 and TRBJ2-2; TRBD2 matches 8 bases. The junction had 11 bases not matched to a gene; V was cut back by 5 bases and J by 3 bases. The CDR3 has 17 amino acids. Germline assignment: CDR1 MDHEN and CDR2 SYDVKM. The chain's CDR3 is CASSRPRTSRDTGELFF. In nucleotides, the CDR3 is TGTGCCAGCAGTCGGCCGAGGACTAGCCGGGACACCGGGGAGCTGTTTTTT.

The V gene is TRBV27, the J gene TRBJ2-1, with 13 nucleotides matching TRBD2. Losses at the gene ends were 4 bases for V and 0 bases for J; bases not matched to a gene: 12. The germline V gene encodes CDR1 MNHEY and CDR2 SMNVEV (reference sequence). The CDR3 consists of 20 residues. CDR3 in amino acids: CASSSPRTSGRAGSYNEQFF. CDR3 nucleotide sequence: TGTGCCAGCAGTTCTCCCAGAACTAGCGGGAGGGCTGGCTCCTACAATGAGCAGTTCTTC.

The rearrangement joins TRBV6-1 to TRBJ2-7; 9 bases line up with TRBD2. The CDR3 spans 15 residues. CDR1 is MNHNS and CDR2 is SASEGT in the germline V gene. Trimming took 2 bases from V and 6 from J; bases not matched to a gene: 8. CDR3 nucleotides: TGTGCCAGCAGTGAAAAGACTAGCGGAGCTATCGAGCAGTACTTC. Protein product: CASSEKTSGAIEQYF.

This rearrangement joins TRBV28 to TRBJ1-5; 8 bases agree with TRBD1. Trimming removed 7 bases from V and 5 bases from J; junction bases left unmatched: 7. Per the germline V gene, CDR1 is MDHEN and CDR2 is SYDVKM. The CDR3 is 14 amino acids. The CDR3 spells CASNLAGGHQPQHF. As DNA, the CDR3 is TGTGCCAGCAATCTGGCAGGGGGCCATCAGCCCCAGCATTTT.

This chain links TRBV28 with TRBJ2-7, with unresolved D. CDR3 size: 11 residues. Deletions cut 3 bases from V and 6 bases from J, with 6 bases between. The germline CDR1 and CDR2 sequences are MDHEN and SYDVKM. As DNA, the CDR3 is TGTGCCAGCAGTTTTCATGCCGAGCAGTACTTC. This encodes CASSFHAEQYF.

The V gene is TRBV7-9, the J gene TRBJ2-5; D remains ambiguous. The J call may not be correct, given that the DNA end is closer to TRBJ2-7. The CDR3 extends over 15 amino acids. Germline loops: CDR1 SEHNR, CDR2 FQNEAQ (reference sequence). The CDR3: CASSLGTQSSYEQYF. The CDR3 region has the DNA TGTGCCAGCAGCTTGGGAACCCAAAGCTCCTACGAGCAGTACTTC.

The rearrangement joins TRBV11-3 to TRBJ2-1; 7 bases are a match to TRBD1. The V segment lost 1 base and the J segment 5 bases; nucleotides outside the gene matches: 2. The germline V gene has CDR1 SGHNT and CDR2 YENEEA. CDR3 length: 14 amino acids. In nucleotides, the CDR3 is TGTGCCAGCAGCTTAGGCAGGGGGAACAATGAGCAGTTCTTC. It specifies CASSLGRGNNEQFF.

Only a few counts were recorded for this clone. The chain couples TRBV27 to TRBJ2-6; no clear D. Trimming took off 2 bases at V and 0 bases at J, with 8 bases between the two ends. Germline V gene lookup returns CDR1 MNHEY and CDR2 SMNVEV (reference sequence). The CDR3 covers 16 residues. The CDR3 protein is CASSLLFSSGANVLTF. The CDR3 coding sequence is TGTGCCAGCAGTTTACTCTTCAGCTCTGGGGCCAACGTCCTGACTTTC.

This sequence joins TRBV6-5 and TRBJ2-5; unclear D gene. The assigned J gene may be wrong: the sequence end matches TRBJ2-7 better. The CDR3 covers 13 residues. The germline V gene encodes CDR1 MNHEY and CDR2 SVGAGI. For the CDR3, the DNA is TGTGCCAGCAGTCGAGACATCTCCTACGAGCAGTACTTC. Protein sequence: CASSRDISYEQYF.

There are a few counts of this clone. The CDR3 here is CASSYSGTGSNQPQHF. The DNA for the CDR3 is TGTGCCAGCAGTTACAGCGGGACAGGGAGCAATCAGCCCCAGCATTTT. The rearrangement joins TRBV6-5 to TRBJ1-5, with 9 bases matching TRBD1. Trimming cost V 2 bases and J 1 base; bases outside gene matches: 3. Looked up from germline, CDR1 is MNHEY and CDR2 is SVGAGI. This CDR3 contains 16 residues.

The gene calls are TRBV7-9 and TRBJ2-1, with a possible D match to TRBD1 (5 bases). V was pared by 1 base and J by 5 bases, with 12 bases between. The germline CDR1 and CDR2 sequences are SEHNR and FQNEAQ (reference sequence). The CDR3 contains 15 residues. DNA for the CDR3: TGTGCCAGCAGCTTAGGGTGGGGCCTCGACAATGAGCAGTTCTTC. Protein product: CASSLGWGLDNEQFF.

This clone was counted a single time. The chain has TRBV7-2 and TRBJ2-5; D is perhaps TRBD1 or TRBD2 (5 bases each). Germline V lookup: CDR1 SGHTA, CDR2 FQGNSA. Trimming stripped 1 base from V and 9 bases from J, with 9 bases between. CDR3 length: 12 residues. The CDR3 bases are TGTGCCAGCAGCTTAGAGGTGGGGGCCCAGTACTTC. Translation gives CASSLEVGAQYF. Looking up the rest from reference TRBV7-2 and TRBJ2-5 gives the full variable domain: GAGVSQSPSNKVTEKGKDVELRCDPISGHTALYWYRQSLGQGLEFLIYFQGNSAPDKSGLPSDRFSAERTGGSVSTLTIQRTQQEDSAVYLCASSLEVGAQYFGPGTRLLVL.